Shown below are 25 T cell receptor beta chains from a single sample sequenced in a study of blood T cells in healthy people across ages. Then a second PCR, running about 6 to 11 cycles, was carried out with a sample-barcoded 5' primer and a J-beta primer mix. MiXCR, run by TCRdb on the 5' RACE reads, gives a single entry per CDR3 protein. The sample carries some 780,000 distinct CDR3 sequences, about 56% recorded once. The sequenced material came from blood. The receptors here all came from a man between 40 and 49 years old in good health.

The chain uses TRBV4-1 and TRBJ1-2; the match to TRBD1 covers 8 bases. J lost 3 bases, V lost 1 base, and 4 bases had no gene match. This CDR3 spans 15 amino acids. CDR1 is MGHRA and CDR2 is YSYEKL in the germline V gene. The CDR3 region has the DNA TGCGCCAGCAGCCAAGTTCCGGACAGGGACTATGGCTACACCTTC. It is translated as CASSQVPDRDYGYTF.

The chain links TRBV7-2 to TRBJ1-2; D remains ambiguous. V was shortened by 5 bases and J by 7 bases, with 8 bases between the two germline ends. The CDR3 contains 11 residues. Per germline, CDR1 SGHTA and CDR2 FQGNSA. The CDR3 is CASSAVGGYTF. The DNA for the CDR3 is TGTGCCAGCAGCGCCGTAGGTGGCTACACCTTC.

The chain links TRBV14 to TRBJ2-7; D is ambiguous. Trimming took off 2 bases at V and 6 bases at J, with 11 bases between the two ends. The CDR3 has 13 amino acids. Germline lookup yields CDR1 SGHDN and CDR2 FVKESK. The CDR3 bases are TGTGCCAGCAGCCAAATCCTCAACACCGAGCAGTACTTC. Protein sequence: CASSQILNTEQYF. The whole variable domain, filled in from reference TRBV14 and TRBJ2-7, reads EAGVTQFPSHSVIEKGQTVTLRCDPISGHDNLYWYRRVMGKEIKFLLHFVKESKQDESGMPNNRFLAERTGGTYSTLKVQPAELEDSGVYFCASSQILNTEQYFGPGTRLTVT.

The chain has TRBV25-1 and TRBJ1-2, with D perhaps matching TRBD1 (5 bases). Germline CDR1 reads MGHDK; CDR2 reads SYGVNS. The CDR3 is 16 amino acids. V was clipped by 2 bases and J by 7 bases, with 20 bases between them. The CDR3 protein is CASSEASGTGVRGYTF. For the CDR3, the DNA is TGTGCCAGCAGTGAAGCTTCCGGGACCGGAGTACGTGGCTACACCTTC.

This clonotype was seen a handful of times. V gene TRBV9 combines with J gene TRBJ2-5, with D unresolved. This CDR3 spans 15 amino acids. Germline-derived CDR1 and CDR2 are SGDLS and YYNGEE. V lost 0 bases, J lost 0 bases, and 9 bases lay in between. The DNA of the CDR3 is TGTGCCAGCAGCGTAGAGTCTGGGTACCAAGAGACCCAGTACTTC. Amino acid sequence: CASSVESGYQETQYF.

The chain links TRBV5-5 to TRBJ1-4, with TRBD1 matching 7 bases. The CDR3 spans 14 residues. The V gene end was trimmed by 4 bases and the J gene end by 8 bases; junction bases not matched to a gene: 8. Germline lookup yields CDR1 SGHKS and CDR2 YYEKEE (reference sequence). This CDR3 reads CASSMIQGPEKLFF. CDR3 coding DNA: TGTGCCAGCAGCATGATACAGGGGCCCGAAAAACTGTTTTTT.

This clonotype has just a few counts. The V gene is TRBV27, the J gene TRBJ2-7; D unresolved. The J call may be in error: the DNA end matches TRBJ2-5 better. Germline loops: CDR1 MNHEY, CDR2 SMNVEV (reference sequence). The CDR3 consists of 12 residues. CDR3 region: CASSHFRETQYF. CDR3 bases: TGTGCCAGCAGTCACTTCCGGGAGACCCAGTACTTC.

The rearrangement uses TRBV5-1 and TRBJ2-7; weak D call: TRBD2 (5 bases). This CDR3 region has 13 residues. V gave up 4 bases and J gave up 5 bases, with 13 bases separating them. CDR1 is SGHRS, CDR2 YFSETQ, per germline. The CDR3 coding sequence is TGCGCCAGCAGCGTGGTGAGGGCAAACGAGCAGTACTTC. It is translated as CASSVVRANEQYF. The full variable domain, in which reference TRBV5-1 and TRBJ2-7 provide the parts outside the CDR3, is KAGVTQTPRYLIKTRGQQVTLSCSPISGHRSVSWYQQTPGQGLQFLFEYFSETQRNKGNFPGRFSGRQFSNSRSEMNVSTLELGDSALYLCASSVVRANEQYFGPGTRLTVT.

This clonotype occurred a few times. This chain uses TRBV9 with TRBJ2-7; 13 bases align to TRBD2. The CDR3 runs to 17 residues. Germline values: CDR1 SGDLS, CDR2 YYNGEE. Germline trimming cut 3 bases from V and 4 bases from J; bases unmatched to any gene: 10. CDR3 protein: CASSANSGTSGKYEQYF. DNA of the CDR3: TGTGCCAGCAGCGCAAATTCCGGGACTAGCGGGAAGTACGAGCAGTACTTC.

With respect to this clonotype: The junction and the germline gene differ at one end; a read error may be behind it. The CDR3 protein is CSAWDRDQPQHF. CDR3 bases: TGCAGTGCTTGGGACAGGGATCAACCCCAGCATTTT. The chain combines TRBV20-1 with TRBJ1-5, with TRBD1 identical over 9 bases. Germline lookup yields CDR1 DFQATT and CDR2 SNEGSKA (reference sequence). The CDR3 length is 12 residues.

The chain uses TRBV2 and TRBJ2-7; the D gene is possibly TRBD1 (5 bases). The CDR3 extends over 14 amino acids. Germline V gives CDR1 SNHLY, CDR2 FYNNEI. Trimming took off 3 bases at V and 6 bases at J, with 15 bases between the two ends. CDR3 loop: CASSEVGALGEQYF. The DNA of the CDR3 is TGTGCCAGCAGTGAGGTAGGGGCCCTCGGCGAGCAGTACTTC.

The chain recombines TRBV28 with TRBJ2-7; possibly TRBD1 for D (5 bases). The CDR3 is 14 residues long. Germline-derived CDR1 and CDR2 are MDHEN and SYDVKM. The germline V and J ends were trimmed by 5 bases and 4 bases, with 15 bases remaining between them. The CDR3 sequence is CASSKGDTGYEQYF. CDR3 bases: TGTGCCAGCAGTAAAGGGGATACAGGTTACGAGCAGTACTTC.

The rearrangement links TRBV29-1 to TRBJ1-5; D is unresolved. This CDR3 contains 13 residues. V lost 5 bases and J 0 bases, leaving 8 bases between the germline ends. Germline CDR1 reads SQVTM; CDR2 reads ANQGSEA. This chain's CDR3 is CSVRDNSNQPQHF. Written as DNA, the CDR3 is TGCAGCGTTCGGGATAATAGCAATCAGCCCCAGCATTTT.

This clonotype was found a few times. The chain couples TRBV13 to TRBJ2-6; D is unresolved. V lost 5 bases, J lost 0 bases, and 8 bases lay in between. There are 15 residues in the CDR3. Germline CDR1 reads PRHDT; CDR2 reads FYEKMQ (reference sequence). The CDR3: CASSPRNSGANVLTF. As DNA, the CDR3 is TGTGCCAGCAGCCCCCGGAACTCTGGGGCCAACGTCCTGACTTTC. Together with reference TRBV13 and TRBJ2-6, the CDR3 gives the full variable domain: AAGVIQSPRHLIKEKRETATLKCYPIPRHDTVYWYQQGPGQDPQFLISFYEKMQSDKGSIPDRFSAQQFSDYHSELNMSSLELGDSALYFCASSPRNSGANVLTFGAGSRLTVL.

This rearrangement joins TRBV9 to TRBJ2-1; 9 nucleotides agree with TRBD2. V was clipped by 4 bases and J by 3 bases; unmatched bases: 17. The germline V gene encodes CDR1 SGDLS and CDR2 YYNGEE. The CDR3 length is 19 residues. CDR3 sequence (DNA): TGTGCCAGCAGCCTTAGTAGCGGGAGTTCCTCTGCAGACTACAATGAGCAGTTCTTC. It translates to CASSLSSGSSSADYNEQFF.

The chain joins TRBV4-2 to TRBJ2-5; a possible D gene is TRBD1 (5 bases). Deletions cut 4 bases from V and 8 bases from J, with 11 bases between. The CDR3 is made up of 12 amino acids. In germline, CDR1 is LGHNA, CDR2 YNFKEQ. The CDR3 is CASSRGDGTQYF. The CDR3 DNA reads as TGTGCCAGCAGCCGGGGCGACGGCACCCAGTACTTC.

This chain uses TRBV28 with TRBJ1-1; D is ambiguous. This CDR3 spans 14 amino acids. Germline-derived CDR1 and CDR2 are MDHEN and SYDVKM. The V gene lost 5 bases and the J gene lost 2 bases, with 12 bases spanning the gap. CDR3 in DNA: TGTGCCAGCAGTGTATTGAACACCAACACTGAAGCTTTCTTT. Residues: CASSVLNTNTEAFF.

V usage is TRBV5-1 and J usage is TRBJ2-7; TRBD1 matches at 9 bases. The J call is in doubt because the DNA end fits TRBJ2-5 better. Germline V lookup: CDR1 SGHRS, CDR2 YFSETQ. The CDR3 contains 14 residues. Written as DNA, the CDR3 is TGCGCCAGCAGCGGGGGGACAGGGTTCGAGACCCAGTACTTC. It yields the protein CASSGGTGFETQYF.

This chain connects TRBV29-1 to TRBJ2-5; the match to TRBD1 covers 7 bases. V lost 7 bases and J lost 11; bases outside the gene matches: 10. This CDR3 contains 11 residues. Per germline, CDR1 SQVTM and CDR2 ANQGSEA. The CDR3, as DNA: TGCAGCGGGGGACAGAGAAATGAGCAGTACTTC. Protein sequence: CSGGQRNEQYF.

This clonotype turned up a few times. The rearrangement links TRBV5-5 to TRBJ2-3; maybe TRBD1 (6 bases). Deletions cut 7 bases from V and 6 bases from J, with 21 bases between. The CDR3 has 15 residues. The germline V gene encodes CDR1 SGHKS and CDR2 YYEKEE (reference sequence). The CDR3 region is CASAGTRAYEDTQYF. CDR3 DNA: TGTGCCAGCGCCGGGACACGGGCTTACGAGGATACGCAGTATTTT.

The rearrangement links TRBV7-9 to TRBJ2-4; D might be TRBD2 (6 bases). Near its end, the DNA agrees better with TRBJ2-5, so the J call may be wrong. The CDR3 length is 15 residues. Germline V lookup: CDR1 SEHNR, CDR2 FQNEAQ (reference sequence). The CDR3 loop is CASAAGPRAEETQYF. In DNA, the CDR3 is TGTGCCAGCGCTGCGGGACCGAGGGCGGAGGAGACCCAGTACTTC.

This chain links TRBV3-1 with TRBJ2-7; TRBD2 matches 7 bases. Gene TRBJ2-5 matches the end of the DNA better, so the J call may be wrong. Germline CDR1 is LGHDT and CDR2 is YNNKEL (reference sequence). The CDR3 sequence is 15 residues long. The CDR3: CASSQEVGGSETQYF. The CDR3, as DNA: TGTGCCAGCAGCCAAGAGGTGGGGGGGTCAGAGACCCAGTACTTC.

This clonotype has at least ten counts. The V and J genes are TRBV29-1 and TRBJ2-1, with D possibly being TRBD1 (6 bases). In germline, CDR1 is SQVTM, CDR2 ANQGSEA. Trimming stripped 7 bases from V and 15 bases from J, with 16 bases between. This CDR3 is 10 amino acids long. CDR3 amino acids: CSATQGVLFF. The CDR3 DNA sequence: TGCAGCGCGACACAGGGTGTTTTGTTCTTC.

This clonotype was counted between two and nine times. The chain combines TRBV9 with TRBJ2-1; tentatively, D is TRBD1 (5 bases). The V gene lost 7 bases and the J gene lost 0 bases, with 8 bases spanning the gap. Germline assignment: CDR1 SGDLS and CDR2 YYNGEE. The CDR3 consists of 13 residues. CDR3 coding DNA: TGTGCCAGCCAGGGTAGCTCCTACAATGAGCAGTTCTTC. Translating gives CASQGSSYNEQFF.

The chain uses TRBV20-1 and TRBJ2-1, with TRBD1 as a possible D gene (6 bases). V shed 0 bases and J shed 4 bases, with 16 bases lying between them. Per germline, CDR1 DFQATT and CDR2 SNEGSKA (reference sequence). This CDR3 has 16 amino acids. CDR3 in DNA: TGCAGTGCTAGAGATTTGGGGGCGGTGGGATACAATGAGCAGTTCTTC. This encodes CSARDLGAVGYNEQFF.